This T cell receptor (beta chain) was captured by sequencing in a study of radiotherapy plus CTLA-4 blockade in lung cancer. This table comes from immunoSEQ multiplex PCR, and its TCRdb copy is limited to in-frame clones, with some not included. Among about 49,000 clones listed, about 72% were seen once. As concerns this clone: Its specificity is unknown.

The germline V and J ends were trimmed by 5 bases and 7 bases, with 11 bases remaining between them. In germline, CDR1 is SGHTA, CDR2 FQGNSA. The CDR3 extends over 13 amino acids. Study conclusions and caveats: The best prediction of response reportedly came from early blood T cell clone dynamics, with interferon-beta. After treatment with radiotherapy plus ipilimumab, TCR clones that came from the tumor expanded in blood.

The origin of this receptor is a human donor with non-small cell lung cancer who had stable disease on radiotherapy plus ipilimumab. This chain uses TRBV7-2 with TRBJ2-2, with D uncertain. Here the sequenced sample was peripheral blood, taken from a patient treated with radiotherapy plus ipilimumab. In DNA form, the CDR3 reads TGTGCCAGCAGCGTCCGCCCCGACGGGGAGCTGTTTTTT. Encoded protein: CASSVRPDGELFF.